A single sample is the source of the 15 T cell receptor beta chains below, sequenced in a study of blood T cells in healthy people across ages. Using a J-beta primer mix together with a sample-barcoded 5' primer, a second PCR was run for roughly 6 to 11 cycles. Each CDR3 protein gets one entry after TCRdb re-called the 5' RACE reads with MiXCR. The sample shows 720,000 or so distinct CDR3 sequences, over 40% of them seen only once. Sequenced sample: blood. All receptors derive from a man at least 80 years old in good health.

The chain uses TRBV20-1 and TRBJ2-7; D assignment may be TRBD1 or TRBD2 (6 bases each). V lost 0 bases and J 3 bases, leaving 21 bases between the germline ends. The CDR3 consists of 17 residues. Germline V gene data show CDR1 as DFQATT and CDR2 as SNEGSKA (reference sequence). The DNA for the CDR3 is TGCAGTGCTAGAGACAGGAGTAAGACGGGGGCTAACTACGAGCAGTACTTC. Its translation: CSARDRSKTGANYEQYF.

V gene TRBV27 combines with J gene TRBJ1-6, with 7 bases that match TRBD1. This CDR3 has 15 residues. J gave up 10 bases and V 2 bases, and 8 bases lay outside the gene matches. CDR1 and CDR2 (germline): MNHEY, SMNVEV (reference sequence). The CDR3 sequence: CASSLPGGSSSPLHF. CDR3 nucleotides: TGTGCCAGCAGTTTACCAGGGGGATCGTCATCACCCCTCCACTTT.

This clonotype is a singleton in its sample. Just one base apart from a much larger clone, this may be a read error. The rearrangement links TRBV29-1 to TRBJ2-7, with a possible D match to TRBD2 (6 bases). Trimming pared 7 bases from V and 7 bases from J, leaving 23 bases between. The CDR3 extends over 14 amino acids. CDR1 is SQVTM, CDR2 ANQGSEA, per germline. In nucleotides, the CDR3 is TGCAGCGCCGTCGGGACTCTTTCCTACAATGAGCAGTACTTC. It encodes CSAVGTLSYNEQYF.

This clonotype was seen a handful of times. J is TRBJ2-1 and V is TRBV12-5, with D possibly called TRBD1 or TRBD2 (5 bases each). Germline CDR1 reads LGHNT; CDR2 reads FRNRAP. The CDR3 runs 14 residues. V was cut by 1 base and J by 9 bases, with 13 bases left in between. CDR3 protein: CASGLGGPGSEQFF. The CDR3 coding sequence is TGTGCTAGTGGTTTGGGGGGACCTGGATCTGAGCAGTTCTTC.

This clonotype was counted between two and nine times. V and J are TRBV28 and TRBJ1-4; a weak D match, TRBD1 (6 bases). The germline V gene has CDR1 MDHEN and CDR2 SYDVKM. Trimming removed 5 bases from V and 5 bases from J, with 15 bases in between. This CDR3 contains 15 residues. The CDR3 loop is CASSGGRELNEKLFF. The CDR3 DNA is TGTGCCAGCAGTGGGGGGCGGGAACTGAATGAAAAACTGTTTTTT.

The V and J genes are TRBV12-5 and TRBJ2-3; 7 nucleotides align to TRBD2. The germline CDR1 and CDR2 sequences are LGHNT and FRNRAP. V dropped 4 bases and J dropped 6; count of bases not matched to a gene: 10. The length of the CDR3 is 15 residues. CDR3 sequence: CASGSEGRATDTQYF. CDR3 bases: TGTGCTAGTGGTTCCGAAGGGAGGGCCACCGATACGCAGTATTTT. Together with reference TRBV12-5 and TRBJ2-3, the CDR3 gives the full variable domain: DARVTQTPRHKVTEMGQEVTMRCQPILGHNTVFWYRQTMMQGLELLAYFRNRAPLDDSGMPKDRFSAEMPDATLATLKIQPSEPRDSAVYFCASGSEGRATDTQYFGPGTRLTVL.

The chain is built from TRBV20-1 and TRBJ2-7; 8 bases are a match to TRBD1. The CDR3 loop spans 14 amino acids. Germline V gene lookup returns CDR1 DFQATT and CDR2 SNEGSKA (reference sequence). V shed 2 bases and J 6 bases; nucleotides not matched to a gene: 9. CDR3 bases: TGCAGTGCTAGAACGGACAGGGAAGGCCGCGAGCAGTACTTC. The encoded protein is CSARTDREGREQYF.

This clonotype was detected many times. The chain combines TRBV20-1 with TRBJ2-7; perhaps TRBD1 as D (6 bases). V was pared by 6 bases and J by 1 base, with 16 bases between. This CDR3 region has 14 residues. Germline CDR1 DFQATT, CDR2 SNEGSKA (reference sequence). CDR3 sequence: CSALSLGGSYEQYF. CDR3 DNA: TGCAGTGCCCTTTCACTAGGGGGTTCCTACGAGCAGTACTTC.

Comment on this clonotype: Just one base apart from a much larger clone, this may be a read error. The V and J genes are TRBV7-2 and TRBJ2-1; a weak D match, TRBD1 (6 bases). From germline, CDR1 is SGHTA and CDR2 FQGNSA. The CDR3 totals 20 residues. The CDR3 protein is CAGSLYGQGSGTLSYNEQFF. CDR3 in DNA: TGTGCCGGCAGCTTATATGGGCAGGGGTCAGGGACGTTATCCTACAATGAGCAGTTCTTC.

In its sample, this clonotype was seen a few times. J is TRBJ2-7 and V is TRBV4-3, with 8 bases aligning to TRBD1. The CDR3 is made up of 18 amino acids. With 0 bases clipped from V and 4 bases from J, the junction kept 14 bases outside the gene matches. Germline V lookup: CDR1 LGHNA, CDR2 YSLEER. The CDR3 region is CASSQDFGGGDRGYEQYF. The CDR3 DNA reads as TGCGCCAGCAGCCAAGATTTTGGTGGTGGAGACAGGGGTTACGAGCAGTACTTC.

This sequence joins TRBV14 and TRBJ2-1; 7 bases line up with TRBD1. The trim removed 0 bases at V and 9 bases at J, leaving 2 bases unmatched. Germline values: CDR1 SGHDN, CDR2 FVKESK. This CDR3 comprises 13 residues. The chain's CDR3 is CASSQEQGVEQFF. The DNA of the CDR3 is TGTGCCAGCAGCCAAGAGCAGGGGGTTGAGCAGTTCTTC.

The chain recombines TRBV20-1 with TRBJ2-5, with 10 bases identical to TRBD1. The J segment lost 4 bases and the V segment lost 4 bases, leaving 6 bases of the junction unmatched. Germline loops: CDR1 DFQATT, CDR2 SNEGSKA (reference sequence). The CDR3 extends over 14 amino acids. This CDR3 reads CSATRDRGRETQYF. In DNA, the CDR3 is TGCAGTGCTACTCGGGACAGGGGAAGAGAGACCCAGTACTTC.

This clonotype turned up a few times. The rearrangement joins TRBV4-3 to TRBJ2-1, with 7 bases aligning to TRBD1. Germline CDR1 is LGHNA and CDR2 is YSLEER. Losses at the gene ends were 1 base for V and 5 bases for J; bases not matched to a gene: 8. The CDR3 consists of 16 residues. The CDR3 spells CASSQGQAGGHNEQFF. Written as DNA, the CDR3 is TGCGCCAGCAGCCAAGGGCAGGCAGGGGGACACAATGAGCAGTTCTTC.

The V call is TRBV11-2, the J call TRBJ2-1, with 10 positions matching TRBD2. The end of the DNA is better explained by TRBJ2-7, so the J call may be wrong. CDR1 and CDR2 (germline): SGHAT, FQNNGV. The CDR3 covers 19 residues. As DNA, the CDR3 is TGTGCCAGCAGCTTAACTGAGCGGGGGGGTCTTAACTCCTACAATGAGCAGTACTTC. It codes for CASSLTERGGLNSYNEQYF.

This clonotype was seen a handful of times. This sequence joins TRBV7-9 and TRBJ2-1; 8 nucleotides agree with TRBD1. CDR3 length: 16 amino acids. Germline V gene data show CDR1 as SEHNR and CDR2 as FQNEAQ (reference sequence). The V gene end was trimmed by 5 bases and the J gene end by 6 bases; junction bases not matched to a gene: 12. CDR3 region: CASSPGQGAVVNEQFF. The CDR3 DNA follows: TGTGCCAGCAGCCCCGGGCAGGGGGCTGTCGTCAATGAGCAGTTCTTC.